These 6 T cell receptor beta chains came from one sample sequenced in a study of T cell repertoires in cytomegalovirus infection (dated by TCRdb to the late 2010s). The sequencing machine was an Illumina HiSeq 1500. TCRdb handled the public reads itself, with Q25 trimming in fastp and clone calling in MiXCR, and kept productive beta chains. Identical CDR3 protein sequences are pooled into one entry, listed with their most common genes and DNA. Present in this sample are about 920,000 distinct CDR3 sequences, around 32% of which were seen just once. Around 15% of the sample goes to the ten largest clones. The antigens these receptors bind are not known. In the paper's terms, the treatment or condition label means: in vitro stimulation with specific CMV peptide epitopes to enrich CMV-specific T cells. The sequences come from cultured CD8+ T cells from PBMCs, collected from culture after CMV antigen stimulation. The receptor set was obtained from a human donor in good health (CMV status not recorded). Some clones in this sample may be carry-over from other donors' samples.

This clonotype was recorded a few times. The chain combines TRBV11-2 with TRBJ1-2; D gene ambiguous. The CDR3 has 12 residues. The V and J ends lost 6 bases and 5 bases respectively, with 10 bases between them. Germline V gene data show CDR1 as SGHAT and CDR2 as FQNNGV. The CDR3 region has the DNA TGTGCCAGCAGGTACAGCACATATGGCTACACCTTC. Translating gives CASRYSTYGYTF. Supplemented by reference TRBV11-2 and TRBJ1-2, the full variable domain reads EAGVAQSPRYKIIEKRQSVAFWCNPISGHATLYWYQQILGQGPKLLIQFQNNGVVDDSQLPKDRFSAERLKGVDSTLKIQPAKLEDSAVYLCASRYSTYGYTFGSGTRLTVV.

The chain links TRBV25-1 to TRBJ2-3; TRBD1 matches 7 bases. Per the germline V gene, CDR1 is MGHDK and CDR2 is SYGVNS. The CDR3 has 13 residues. With 7 bases clipped from V and 6 bases from J, the junction kept 7 bases outside the gene matches. In DNA, the CDR3 is TGTGCCAGCACCCTAGGGGGCTTGGATACGCAGTATTTT. As protein: CASTLGGLDTQYF.

In this sample, this clonotype turned up a few times. This sequence joins TRBV4-1 and TRBJ1-2; D gene unclear. The CDR3 spans 17 residues. Trimming removed 0 bases from V and 0 bases from J, with 14 bases in between. The germline V gene has CDR1 MGHRA and CDR2 YSYEKL. The CDR3 nucleotides are TGCGCCAGCAGCCAAGATCCGACACCATATCCTAACTATGGCTACACCTTC. Its translation is CASSQDPTPYPNYGYTF.

This clonotype was found a few times. This sequence joins TRBV19 and TRBJ2-1, with TRBD2 matching over 12 bases. This CDR3 region has 16 residues. In germline, CDR1 is LNHDA, CDR2 SQIVND (reference sequence). With 3 bases clipped from V and 8 bases from J, the junction kept 8 bases outside the gene matches. In nucleotides, the CDR3 is TGTGCCAGTAGTATGACTAGCGGGGGCCTCGGAGATGAGCAGTTCTTC. Encoded protein: CASSMTSGGLGDEQFF. Drawing the rest from reference TRBV19 and TRBJ2-1, the complete variable domain is DGGITQSPKYLFRKEGQNVTLSCEQNLNHDAMYWYRQDPGQGLRLIYYSQIVNDFQKGDIAEGYSVSREKKESFPLTVTSAQKNPTAFYLCASSMTSGGLGDEQFFGPGTRLTVL.

In DNA, the CDR3 is TGCGCCAGCAGCTGGGGGTTCGCACAGTATTTT. It is translated as CASSWGFAQYF. The V and J genes are TRBV5-1 and TRBJ2-3; perhaps D is TRBD1 or TRBD2 (5 bases each). This CDR3 is built from 11 residues. Germline V gene data show CDR1 as SGHRS and CDR2 as YFSETQ. V was pared by 3 bases and J by 12 bases, with 11 bases between.

This clonotype was seen ten or more times. V is TRBV27 and J is TRBJ2-5; 8 nucleotides agree with TRBD1. Trimming took 3 bases from V and 2 from J; bases not matched to a gene: 5. This CDR3 has 15 amino acids. Germline V lookup: CDR1 MNHEY, CDR2 SMNVEV (reference sequence). The chain's CDR3 is CASSLGWTGQETQYF. CDR3 bases: TGTGCCAGCAGTTTGGGGTGGACAGGGCAAGAGACCCAGTACTTC.